Shown below are 20 T cell receptor beta chains from a single sample sequenced in a study of T cells in Graves' hyperthyroidism and ophthalmopathy. Authors of the study amplified TCR beta CDR3 regions from RNA transcripts. First-round RT-PCR targeting the TCR CDR3 was performed with the HTBI primer set. One entry per CDR3 protein, called by TCRdb with MiXCR from the multiplex PCR reads. The sample has almost 500,000 distinct CDR3 sequences, 20% to 25% seen once; the top ten hold around 47%. Sequenced material: blood. These TCRs come from a woman in her 70s with Graves' ophthalmopathy.

CDR3 coding DNA: TGTGCCAGTAGTCCCCACACAGCCGGTGAGCAGTTCTTC. It encodes CASSPHTAGEQFF. The chain links TRBV19 to TRBJ2-1; D unclear. The ends were cut back, 5 bases at V and 9 bases at J, with 14 bases in the middle. Germline loops: CDR1 LNHDA, CDR2 SQIVND (reference sequence). The CDR3 loop spans 13 amino acids.

This rearrangement joins TRBV5-4 to TRBJ2-3, with 12 bases fitting TRBD2. V lost 4 bases and J lost 2; bases outside the gene matches: 8. Looked up from germline, CDR1 is SGHNT and CDR2 is YYREEE (reference sequence). This CDR3 contains 17 residues. The CDR3 DNA follows: TGTGCCAGCAGCCTGACTCTAGCGGGAGGGCACACAGATACGCAGTATTTT. It codes for CASSLTLAGGHTDTQYF.

This clonotype occurred a few times. The V gene is TRBV18, the J gene TRBJ2-7; D not certain. Germline V gene lookup returns CDR1 KGHSH and CDR2 LQKENI. The V and J ends lost 6 bases and 1 base respectively, with 13 bases between them. The length of the CDR3 is 14 residues. The CDR3 sequence: CASSPGGLSYEQYF. CDR3 DNA sequence: TGTGCCAGCTCCCCAGGCGGATTGTCCTACGAGCAGTACTTC. The full variable domain, completed using reference TRBV18 and TRBJ2-7, is NAGVMQNPRHLVRRRGQEARLRCSPMKGHSHVYWYRQLPEEGLKFMVYLQKENIIDESGMPKERFSAEFPKEGPSILRIQQVVRGDSAAYFCASSPGGLSYEQYFGPGTRLTVT.

This clonotype has ten or more counts. This chain uses TRBV11-2 with TRBJ2-3; tentatively, D is TRBD1 (5 bases). The V gene's germline CDR1 is SGHAT and CDR2 FQNNGV. The CDR3 runs 16 residues. The ends were cut back, 5 bases at V and 7 bases at J, with 22 bases in the middle. This CDR3 reads CASSPPGNFLSNTQYF. The CDR3 DNA reads as TGTGCCAGCAGCCCCCCAGGGAATTTTTTGTCGAATACGCAGTATTTT.

There are a few counts of this clonotype. The V gene is TRBV5-1, the J gene TRBJ2-5; no firm D call. Germline CDR1 reads SGHRS; CDR2 reads YFSETQ. V dropped 4 bases and J dropped 2 bases, with 6 bases sitting between them. This CDR3 has 12 amino acids. The CDR3 bases are TGCGCCAGCAGCCTCATGCAAGAGACCCAGTACTTC. The encoded protein is CASSLMQETQYF.

This clonotype has ten or more counts. The chain employs TRBV7-2 and TRBJ1-2; D remains unclear. CDR3 length: 12 amino acids. Germline-derived CDR1 and CDR2 are SGHTA and FQGNSA. Trimming took off 5 bases at V and 5 bases at J, with 9 bases between the two ends. In nucleotides, the CDR3 is TGTGCCAGCAGCACCCCCGGGTATGGCTACACCTTC. The encoded protein is CASSTPGYGYTF.

This chain links TRBV20-1 with TRBJ1-3, with no clear D. Germline V lookup: CDR1 DFQATT, CDR2 SNEGSKA (reference sequence). The CDR3 sequence is 16 residues long. V gave up 2 bases and J gave up 3 bases, with 17 bases separating them. In DNA form, the CDR3 reads TGCAGTGCTAGACCCCGGGTCCTCGCGGGTGGAAACACCATATATTTT. This encodes CSARPRVLAGGNTIYF.

The genes are TRBV20-1 and TRBJ1-1, with 8 bases lining up with TRBD1. CDR3 size: 14 residues. CDR1 is DFQATT and CDR2 is SNEGSKA in the germline V gene (reference sequence). The V and J ends lost 6 bases and 6 bases, in that order; junction bases with no gene match: 12. As DNA, the CDR3 is TGCAGTGCATACCCAGGGGGCGGGGGTGCTGAAGCTTTCTTT. Amino acid sequence: CSAYPGGGGAEAFF.

About this clonotype: A much more abundant neighbour one base away suggests this may be a read error. The chain has TRBV6-1 and TRBJ1-1; unclear D gene. The length of the CDR3 is 13 residues. The germline CDR1 and CDR2 sequences are MNHNS and SASEGT. This chain's CDR3 is CASSGVTNTEAYF. In DNA, the CDR3 is TGTGCCAGCAGTGGGGTTACTAACACTGAAGCTTACTTT.

This clonotype has only a few counts. The rearrangement joins TRBV12-3 or TRBV12-4 to TRBJ2-7; D is undetermined. Trimming took 3 bases from V and 3 from J, leaving 9 bases between them. This CDR3 is built from 13 residues. The CDR3 sequence: CASSFGAFYEQYF. CDR3 nucleotide sequence: TGTGCCAGCAGTTTTGGAGCATTCTACGAGCAGTACTTC.

The CDR3 protein is CASSLQGNNEQFF. CDR3 coding DNA: TGTGCCAGCAGCCTTCAGGGTAACAATGAGCAGTTCTTC. The V call is TRBV7-3, the J call TRBJ2-1; TRBD1 is a possible D gene (5 bases). The germline V and J ends were trimmed by 5 bases and 5 bases, with 10 bases remaining between them. Germline CDR1 is SGHTA and CDR2 is FQGTGA. The CDR3 loop spans 13 amino acids.

V gene TRBV10-3 combines with J gene TRBJ2-7; D not certain. This CDR3 is 11 amino acids long. The V end lost 4 bases, the J end lost 7 bases, and 8 bases lay between the germline ends. CDR1 ENHRY and CDR2 SYGVKD come from the germline V gene. Here the CDR3 reads CAISVWEEQYF. The CDR3 DNA follows: TGTGCCATCAGTGTCTGGGAAGAGCAGTACTTC.

This clonotype has a handful of counts. V and J are TRBV4-1 and TRBJ1-1, with D hard to call. The CDR3 has 15 amino acids. Germline V gene data show CDR1 as MGHRA and CDR2 as YSYEKL. Trimming took 4 bases from V and 2 from J, leaving 14 bases between them. CDR3 region: CASSLRVQPNTEAFF. The CDR3 bases are TGCGCCAGCAGCCTCCGGGTCCAACCCAACACTGAAGCTTTCTTT.

This clonotype has only a few counts. The V and J genes are TRBV11-2 and TRBJ2-7, with 11 bases that match TRBD2. V was clipped by 6 bases and J by 2 bases; unmatched bases: 12. This CDR3 has 17 amino acids. Germline-derived CDR1 and CDR2 are SGHAT and FQNNGV. CDR3 sequence: CASRGTSGRWGPYEQYF. The CDR3 coding sequence is TGTGCCAGCAGGGGGACTAGCGGCCGGTGGGGACCCTACGAGCAGTACTTC.

This clonotype has a handful of counts. V is TRBV19 and J is TRBJ1-1; D not certain. The V and J ends lost 5 bases and 4 bases respectively, with 11 bases between them. This CDR3 contains 13 residues. CDR1 LNHDA and CDR2 SQIVND come from the germline V gene (reference sequence). The CDR3 region has the DNA TGTGCCAGTAGTTGGACCTTTGTCACTGAAGCTTTCTTT. It specifies CASSWTFVTEAFF. The entire variable domain, with the rest obtained from reference TRBV19 and TRBJ1-1, is as follows: DGGITQSPKYLFRKEGQNVTLSCEQNLNHDAMYWYRQDPGQGLRLIYYSQIVNDFQKGDIAEGYSVSREKKESFPLTVTSAQKNPTAFYLCASSWTFVTEAFFGQGTRLTVV.

V and J are TRBV6-2 or TRBV6-3 and TRBJ2-7; possible D gene TRBD2, 6 bases. Germline CDR1 is MNHEY and CDR2 is SVGEGT. CDR3 length: 15 residues. V was cut by 10 bases and J by 4 bases, with 23 bases left in between. CDR3 nucleotide sequence: TGTGCCACCCTATCGTATGGCGGGAAGATTTACGAGCAGTACTTC. This sequence encodes CATLSYGGKIYEQYF.

As for this clonotype: The junction departs from germline at one end; a sequencing error may be responsible. This chain connects TRBV3-1 to TRBJ2-2; D unclear. The CDR3 runs to 14 residues. CDR1 and CDR2 from the germline V gene are LGHDT and YNNKEL (reference sequence). CDR3 residues: CVSSPLVDTGELFF. The CDR3 coding sequence is TGTGTCAGCAGCCCCCTCGTAGACACCGGGGAGCTGTTTTTT. Full variable domain (rest looked up from reference TRBV3-1 and TRBJ2-2): DTAVSQTPKYLVTQMGNDKSIKCEQNLGHDTMYWYKQDSKKFLKIMFSYNNKELIINETVPNRFSPKSPDKAHLNLHINSLELGDSAVYFCVSSPLVDTGELFFGEGSRLTVL.

The chain uses TRBV30 and TRBJ2-7, with 7 positions matching TRBD1. CDR1 is GTSNPN, CDR2 SVGIG, per germline (reference sequence). This CDR3 is 15 amino acids long. Losses at the gene ends were 0 bases for V and 2 bases for J; bases not matched to a gene: 7. The CDR3 reads CAWSVGGSSTYEQYF. Written as DNA, the CDR3 is TGTGCCTGGAGTGTAGGGGGCAGTTCTACCTACGAGCAGTACTTC.

This clonotype has more than one count but fewer than ten. V and J are TRBV5-1 and TRBJ2-1; 8 positions agree with TRBD1. In germline, CDR1 is SGHRS, CDR2 YFSETQ. V was pared by 4 bases and J by 8 bases, with 5 bases of the junction left unmatched. CDR3 length equals 13 residues. CDR3 nucleotide sequence: TGCGCCAGCAGCAAAGGACAGGGCTATGAGCAGTTCTTC. This encodes CASSKGQGYEQFF.

This clonotype turned up a few times. This chain joins TRBV5-1 and TRBJ2-7; 10 bases map to TRBD2. The CDR3 is 16 residues long. V lost 0 bases to trimming and J lost 2 bases; unmatched junction nucleotides: 5. Germline V lookup: CDR1 SGHRS, CDR2 YFSETQ. The DNA of the CDR3 is TGCGCCAGCAGCTTGGCCGCAACTAGCGGGACCTACGAGCAGTACTTC. Translated, it gives CASSLAATSGTYEQYF.